The present T cell receptor (beta chain) was sequenced within a study of T cells in Graves' hyperthyroidism and ophthalmopathy. On the study more broadly: Pretreatment peripheral blood was obtained at initial diagnosis.

Stability of Graves' hyperthyroidism was defined as absent ophthalmopathy progression within 18 months. Thyroid ultrasound, orbital computed tomography, clinical symptoms, and serum thyroxine and TRAb underpinned diagnoses. RNA transcripts yielded amplified TCR beta CDR3 regions. Using the HTBI primer set, a first-round RT-PCR was run on the TCR CDR3. TCRdb recomputed calls from the multiplex PCR reads with MiXCR, one row per CDR3 protein. The sample includes 500,000 to 750,000 distinct CDR3 sequences, about 15% of them seen just once. The CDR3 is 17 amino acids. CDR1 is SGHRS and CDR2 is YFSETQ in the germline V gene. V lost 1 base and J lost 7; bases outside the gene matches: 14. There are many counts of this clonotype.

V and J are TRBV5-1 and TRBJ2-7, with 10 positions matching TRBD2. Sequencing was performed on blood. This receptor was taken from a woman aged 25 to 39 with Graves' hyperthyroidism. CDR3 residues: CASSLSASGRGVWEQYF. DNA for the CDR3: TGCGCCAGCAGCTTGTCGGCTAGCGGGAGAGGGGTCTGGGAGCAGTACTTC.